Listed below are T cell receptor beta chains from one sample, sequenced in a study of CD8+CD57+ T cells in acquired aplastic anemia. TCRdb itself ran the reads through MiXCR, one entry per CDR3 protein. Here the sample spans 200,000 or so distinct CDR3 sequences, about three fifths being singletons. The specimen was sorted CD4+, CD8+, or CD8+CD57+ T cells (not recorded which) from PBMCs. Receptor source: a human donor with severe aplastic anemia or a healthy control (not recorded which). Both conserved end residues are part of each CDR3.

j_gene | v_gene | CDR3aa
TRBJ2-1 | TRBV7-2 | CASSSLWGDKYNEQFF
TRBJ2-3 | TRBV7-9 | CASSLGLVTSADTQYF
TRBJ1-1 | TRBV19 | CASSFTLNTEAFF
TRBJ1-1 | TRBV20-1 | CSAREGMGATEAFF
TRBJ2-7 | TRBV6-5 | CASSKDRGSYEQYF
TRBJ1-6 | TRBV9 | CASSLAEYRLHSPLHF
TRBJ2-2 | TRBV10-3 | CAISEQGGTGELFF
TRBJ2-7 | TRBV3-1 | CASSQGRGAGSSYEQYF
TRBJ1-2 | TRBV15 | CATNNKPGQGYGYTF
TRBJ2-1 | TRBV10-2 | CASSGQGTYNEQFF
TRBJ1-2 | TRBV2 | CASVLRQLSNYGYTF
TRBJ2-5 | TRBV19 | CASSIATDSVDRTQYF
TRBJ2-7 | TRBV29-1 | CSVGGLAGTYEQYF
TRBJ2-1 | TRBV20-1 | CSARGEAGEQFF
TRBJ1-3 | TRBV20-1 | CSALPPSSGNTIYF
TRBJ1-5 | TRBV7-8 | CASSLVATGGGNQPQHF
TRBJ2-7 | TRBV7-2 | CATQVIGYEQYF
TRBJ1-2 | TRBV25-1 | CASSPPQGRYGYTF
TRBJ2-3 | TRBV25-1 | CASSDVQGLEDTQYF
TRBJ1-1 | TRBV20-1 | CSAKIGTTVNTEAFF
TRBJ2-3 | TRBV7-2 | CASRWGSGTDTQYF
TRBJ2-6 | TRBV19 | CASSIDDSGANVLTF
TRBJ2-4 | TRBV6-6 | CASSYSIGDSGENIQYF
TRBJ2-3 | TRBV19 | CASSTILTDTQYF
TRBJ2-7 | TRBV7-8 | CASSPSGYEQYF
TRBJ1-2 | TRBV2 | CASRKTGRDVNYGYTF
TRBJ2-1 | TRBV7-2 | CASSLRGFGLGLNNEQFF
TRBJ1-1 | TRBV4-2 | CASSQRGGVLGTEAFF
TRBJ2-7 | TRBV29-1 | CSQDGTSGSYEQYF
TRBJ2-3 | TRBV10-3 | CAISGTGTSGGLSTDTQYF
TRBJ1-6 | TRBV12-3/TRBV12-4 | CASRLGPRDYNSPLHF
TRBJ2-7 | TRBV5-1 | CASNLGDYEQYF
TRBJ2-1 | TRBV6-6 | CASSYRLAGDDEQFF
TRBJ1-2 | TRBV27 | CASSGMGQGYGYTF
TRBJ2-5 | TRBV14 | CASSQGLAGVLYQETQYF
TRBJ2-5 | TRBV7-6 | CASSPSGQGWQTQYF
TRBJ2-1 | TRBV7-6 | CASSLGGVHEQFF
TRBJ2-7 | TRBV7-9 | CASSLGAPGQGSYEQYF
TRBJ1-5 | TRBV2 | CASSPSGRGLPQHF
TRBJ2-5 | TRBV15 | CATSTARRGTSVQETQYF
TRBJ2-5 | TRBV10-3 | CASSKDRGREKTQYF
TRBJ2-7 | TRBV7-9 | CASNGGTSGGYEQYF
TRBJ2-2 | TRBV29-1 | CSVEDQIAANTGELFF
TRBJ2-7 | TRBV20-1 | CSARVAQGPYEQYF
TRBJ2-7 | TRBV7-3 | CASSSTGPLTDEQYF
TRBJ2-5 | TRBV9 | CASSISLAGGLQETQYF
TRBJ1-6 | TRBV2 | CASSDATGGDSPLHF
TRBJ2-1 | TRBV20-1 | CSARFTSSVNEQFF